This TCR beta chain was captured by sequencing in a study of T cell responses to AZD1222 COVID-19 vaccine. Libraries were prepared by immunoSEQ multiplex PCR; TCRdb keeps only in-frame clonotypes and omits some of them. The sample holds 150,000 to 200,000 clones, 88% seen once. The CDR3 is 13 amino acids. Trimming cost V 6 bases and J 4 bases, with 12 bases left between them. In the case of this clone: The antigen remains unidentified.

Study-wide points: Repertoire samples came only from after the peak T cell response. Mapped onto spike, vaccine-associated CD4 TCRs spanned it and were dominant at 160-218 and 743-854. Baseline serostatus was positive in only a handful of AZD1222 recipients.

The chain employs TRBV23-1 and TRBJ1-2; D is ambiguous. TRBV23-1 is designated an ORF whose function remains uncertain. The sample in question was peripheral blood, obtained on day 0 of AZD1222 vaccination. This clonotype was sampled from an adult in good health. The CDR3 reads CASRPDRCYGYTF. CDR3 bases: TGCGCCAGCAGGCCCGATAGGTGCTATGGCTACACCTTC.